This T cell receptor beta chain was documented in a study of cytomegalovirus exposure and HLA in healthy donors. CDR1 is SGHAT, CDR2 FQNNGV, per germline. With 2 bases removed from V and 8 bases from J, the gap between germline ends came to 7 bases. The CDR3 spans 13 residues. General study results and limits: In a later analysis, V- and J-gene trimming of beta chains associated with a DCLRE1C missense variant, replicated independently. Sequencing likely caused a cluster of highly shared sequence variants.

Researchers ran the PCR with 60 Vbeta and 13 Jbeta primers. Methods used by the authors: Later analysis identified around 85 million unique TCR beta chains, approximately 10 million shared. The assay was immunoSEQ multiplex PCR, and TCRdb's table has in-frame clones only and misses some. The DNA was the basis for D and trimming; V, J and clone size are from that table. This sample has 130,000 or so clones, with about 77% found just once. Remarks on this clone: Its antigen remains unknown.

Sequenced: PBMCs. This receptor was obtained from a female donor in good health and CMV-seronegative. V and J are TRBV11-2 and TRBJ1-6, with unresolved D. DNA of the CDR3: TGTGCCAGCAGCTTACGGAGTTATTCACCCCTCCACTTT. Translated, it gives CASSLRSYSPLHF.